The rows below give T cell receptor beta chains drawn from one sample of a study of radiotherapy plus CTLA-4 blockade in lung cancer. The protocol was immunoSEQ multiplex PCR, while the TCRdb copy is restricted to in-frame clones and leaves out a portion. The data contain approximately 89,000 clones, over 80% of them seen just once; the ten biggest clones take up just over 14%. The sample was peripheral blood, taken from a patient treated with radiotherapy plus ipilimumab. These receptors all stem from a human donor with non-small cell lung cancer that progressed on radiotherapy plus ipilimumab. Each CDR3 is given with its conserved first and last residue. The D gene is left open where the match is weak. Part of the rows lack a size; the others show once, few, many or a class for expanded clones.

clone size: NA; V gene: TRBV2; J gene: TRBJ1-5; D gene: TRBD1; CDR3 protein: CASSAGQGWDQPQHF; CDR3 DNA: TGTGCCAGCAGTGCAGGACAGGGATGGGATCAGCCCCAGCATTTT
clone size: NA; V gene: TRBV4-1; J gene: TRBJ2-7; D gene: TRBD2; CDR3 protein: CASRTLAGVVGEQYF; CDR3 DNA: TGCGCCAGCAGAACTTTAGCGGGAGTAGTCGGCGAGCAGTACTTC
clone size: NA; V gene: TRBV7-2; J gene: TRBJ2-5; D gene: NA; CDR3 protein: CASSLGPGPQETQYF; CDR3 DNA: TGTGCCAGCAGCTTAGGCCCCGGACCGCAAGAGACCCAGTACTTC
clone size: NA; V gene: TRBV4-1; J gene: TRBJ2-7; D gene: NA; CDR3 protein: CASSQAWDASYEQYF; CDR3 DNA: TGCGCCAGCAGCCAAGCATGGGACGCATCCTACGAGCAGTACTTC
clone size: once; V gene: TRBV19; J gene: TRBJ2-6; D gene: NA; CDR3 protein: CASSNRFVVGANVLTF; CDR3 DNA: TGTGCCAGTAGTAACCGCTTTGTTGTTGGGGCCAACGTCCTGACTTTC
clone size: NA; V gene: TRBV13; J gene: TRBJ1-6; D gene: NA; CDR3 protein: CASSLASQGMGNSPLHF; CDR3 DNA: TGTGCCAGCAGCTTAGCCTCTCAGGGAATGGGAAATTCACCCCTCCACTTT
clone size: NA; V gene: TRBV5-1; J gene: TRBJ2-5; D gene: NA; CDR3 protein: CASSLAQETQYF; CDR3 DNA: TGCGCCAGCAGCTTGGCCCAAGAGACCCAGTACTTC
clone size: NA; V gene: TRBV11-1; J gene: TRBJ2-4; D gene: NA; CDR3 protein: CASSLSGAKNIQYF; CDR3 DNA: TGTGCCAGCAGCTTAAGCGGAGCCAAAAACATTCAGTACTTC
clone size: NA; V gene: TRBV19; J gene: TRBJ1-5; D gene: NA; CDR3 protein: CASSIFQEPQHF; CDR3 DNA: TGTGCCAGTAGTATCTTCCAGGAGCCCCAGCATTTT
clone size: NA; V gene: TRBV18; J gene: TRBJ2-7; D gene: TRBD2; CDR3 protein: CASSPAGGSYEQYF; CDR3 DNA: TGTGCCAGCTCACCGGCGGGAGGCTCCTACGAGCAGTACTTC
clone size: NA; V gene: TRBV15; J gene: TRBJ1-4; D gene: NA; CDR3 protein: CATSRRAPGSEKLFF; CDR3 DNA: TGTGCCACCAGCAGAAGGGCCCCGGGAAGTGAAAAACTGTTTTTT
clone size: NA; V gene: TRBV10-3; J gene: TRBJ1-1; D gene: NA; CDR3 protein: CAISEGLGSEAFF; CDR3 DNA: TGTGCCATCAGTGAAGGATTAGGTTCTGAAGCTTTCTTT
clone size: NA; V gene: TRBV18; J gene: TRBJ2-7; D gene: TRBD1; CDR3 protein: CASSPTGTSYEQYF; CDR3 DNA: TGTGCCAGCTCACCGACAGGGACCTCCTACGAGCAGTACTTC
clone size: NA; V gene: TRBV4-1; J gene: TRBJ2-7; D gene: TRBD2; CDR3 protein: CASSQFALAVGSSYEQYF; CDR3 DNA: TGCGCCAGCAGCCAATTTGCACTAGCGGTAGGATCTTCCTACGAGCAGTACTTC
clone size: NA; V gene: TRBV27; J gene: TRBJ2-2; D gene: TRBD2; CDR3 protein: CASSYWDYRSGELFF; CDR3 DNA: TGTGCCAGCAGTTACTGGGACTACCGCTCCGGGGAGCTGTTTTTT
clone size: NA; V gene: TRBV5-1; J gene: TRBJ1-1; D gene: TRBD1; CDR3 protein: CASSLVGTDSEAFF; CDR3 DNA: TGCGCCAGCAGCTTGGTCGGGACAGACTCCGAAGCTTTCTTT
clone size: NA; V gene: TRBV10-3; J gene: TRBJ1-1; D gene: NA; CDR3 protein: CAISESGTRPAFF; CDR3 DNA: TGTGCCATCAGTGAGTCGGGGACACGGCCAGCTTTCTTT
clone size: NA; V gene: TRBV7-2; J gene: TRBJ2-7; D gene: TRBD2; CDR3 protein: CASSRLSGGALEQYF; CDR3 DNA: TGTGCCAGCAGCCGATTGAGCGGGGGGGCTCTCGAGCAGTACTTC
clone size: NA; V gene: TRBV7-2; J gene: TRBJ2-7; D gene: TRBD2; CDR3 protein: CASSKGLAGEQYF; CDR3 DNA: TGTGCCAGCAGCAAGGGACTAGCGGGAGAGCAGTACTTC
clone size: NA; V gene: TRBV6-6; J gene: TRBJ1-6; D gene: NA; CDR3 protein: CASSYSPGNNSPLHF; CDR3 DNA: TGTGCCAGCAGTTACTCGCCGGGGAATAATTCACCCCTCCACTTT
clone size: NA; V gene: TRBV14; J gene: TRBJ2-5; D gene: NA; CDR3 protein: CASSQDSPGFRRETQYF; CDR3 DNA: TGTGCCAGCAGCCAAGACTCCCCAGGGTTTAGGAGGGAGACCCAGTACTTC
clone size: NA; V gene: TRBV14; J gene: TRBJ2-7; D gene: NA; CDR3 protein: CASSHFPGTPDPEQYF; CDR3 DNA: TGTGCCAGCAGCCACTTTCCCGGGACCCCCGATCCCGAGCAGTACTTC
clone size: NA; V gene: TRBV6-5; J gene: TRBJ1-4; D gene: NA; CDR3 protein: CASSYSIGLTGEKLFF; CDR3 DNA: TGTGCCAGCAGTTACTCGATTGGACTGACGGGTGAAAAACTGTTTTTT
clone size: NA; V gene: TRBV18; J gene: TRBJ2-3; D gene: NA; CDR3 protein: CASSPRLLTDTQYF; CDR3 DNA: TGTGCCAGCTCACCAAGACTACTCACAGATACGCAGTATTTT
clone size: NA; V gene: TRBV7-2; J gene: TRBJ2-3; D gene: NA; CDR3 protein: CASSLAGQKLDTQYF; CDR3 DNA: TGTGCCAGCAGCTTAGCGGGACAAAAACTAGATACGCAGTATTTT
clone size: NA; V gene: TRBV5-1; J gene: TRBJ2-1; D gene: NA; CDR3 protein: CASSFDAYNEQFF; CDR3 DNA: TGCGCCAGCAGCTTCGATGCCTACAATGAGCAGTTCTTC
clone size: NA; V gene: TRBV5-1; J gene: TRBJ1-3; D gene: NA; CDR3 protein: CASSLAGVGNTIYF; CDR3 DNA: TGCGCCAGCAGCTTGGCTGGTGTTGGAAACACCATATATTTT
clone size: NA; V gene: TRBV5-4; J gene: TRBJ2-7; D gene: NA; CDR3 protein: CASSLGTGSSYEQYF; CDR3 DNA: TGTGCCAGCAGCTTGGGGACGGGAAGCTCCTACGAGCAGTACTTC
clone size: NA; V gene: TRBV10-3; J gene: TRBJ2-1; D gene: NA; CDR3 protein: CAISSPGNEQFF; CDR3 DNA: TGTGCCATATCTTCCCCTGGGAATGAGCAGTTCTTC
clone size: NA; V gene: TRBV5-1; J gene: TRBJ2-7; D gene: NA; CDR3 protein: CASSAGPPVPYEQYF; CDR3 DNA: TGCGCCAGCAGCGCGGGACCGCCTGTACCCTACGAGCAGTACTTC
clone size: NA; V gene: TRBV20-1; J gene: TRBJ1-1; D gene: NA; CDR3 protein: CSARITRAFF; CDR3 DNA: TGCAGTGCTAGAATTACCCGAGCTTTCTTT
clone size: once; V gene: TRBV7-9; J gene: TRBJ2-7; D gene: TRBD2; CDR3 protein: CASSLGAGTSGAAYEQYF; CDR3 DNA: TGTGCCAGCAGCTTAGGCGCTGGGACTAGCGGGGCGGCCTACGAGCAGTACTTC
clone size: NA; V gene: TRBV7-9; J gene: TRBJ1-1; D gene: NA; CDR3 protein: CASSATVLGTEAFF; CDR3 DNA: TGTGCCAGCAGCGCGACAGTTTTGGGCACTGAAGCTTTCTTT
clone size: NA; V gene: TRBV5-1; J gene: TRBJ1-1; D gene: NA; CDR3 protein: CASSLGPEAFF; CDR3 DNA: TGCGCCAGCAGCTTGGGACCTGAAGCTTTCTTT
clone size: once; V gene: TRBV9; J gene: TRBJ2-1; D gene: NA; CDR3 protein: CASSTRAEFNEQFF; CDR3 DNA: TGTGCCAGCAGCACCCGGGCAGAGTTCAATGAGCAGTTCTTC
clone size: NA; V gene: TRBV12-5; J gene: TRBJ1-3; D gene: NA; CDR3 protein: CASGLGDRAGRNTIYF; CDR3 DNA: TGTGCTAGTGGTTTGGGAGATAGGGCTGGGCGAAACACCATATATTTT
clone size: NA; V gene: TRBV5-1; J gene: TRBJ2-5; D gene: NA; CDR3 protein: CASSLARGGLETQYF; CDR3 DNA: TGCGCCAGCAGCTTGGCCAGGGGGGGACTCGAGACCCAGTACTTC
clone size: NA; V gene: TRBV7-2; J gene: TRBJ2-2; D gene: NA; CDR3 protein: CASSLELAAGELFF; CDR3 DNA: TGTGCCAGCAGCTTAGAGTTGGCGGCCGGGGAGCTGTTTTTT
clone size: NA; V gene: TRBV7-9; J gene: TRBJ2-3; D gene: TRBD1; CDR3 protein: CASSRTGITDTQYF; CDR3 DNA: TGTGCCAGCAGCCGGACAGGAATCACAGATACGCAGTATTTT
clone size: NA; V gene: TRBV6-6; J gene: TRBJ2-3; D gene: NA; CDR3 protein: CASGGSPDTQYF; CDR3 DNA: TGTGCCAGCGGGGGCAGTCCAGATACGCAGTATTTT
clone size: NA; V gene: TRBV5-4; J gene: TRBJ2-3; D gene: TRBD2; CDR3 protein: CASSLGGGPDTQYF; CDR3 DNA: TGTGCCAGCAGCTTGGGGGGAGGGCCTGATACGCAGTATTTT
clone size: once; V gene: TRBV18; J gene: TRBJ2-1; D gene: TRBD2; CDR3 protein: CASSPGLAAIYNEQFF; CDR3 DNA: TGTGCCAGCTCCCCAGGACTAGCGGCTATCTACAATGAGCAGTTCTTC
clone size: NA; V gene: TRBV5-8; J gene: TRBJ2-1; D gene: NA; CDR3 protein: CASSFNGVLLGNEQFF; CDR3 DNA: TGTGCCAGCAGCTTCAATGGGGTCCTCCTGGGCAATGAGCAGTTCTTC
clone size: NA; V gene: TRBV9; J gene: TRBJ2-2; D gene: NA; CDR3 protein: CASSPPAGWVSTGELFF; CDR3 DNA: TGTGCCAGCAGCCCACCCGCGGGGTGGGTTTCCACCGGGGAGCTGTTTTTT
clone size: NA; V gene: TRBV5-1; J gene: TRBJ1-4; D gene: NA; CDR3 protein: CATRGGGTNEKLFF; CDR3 DNA: TGCGCCACCCGCGGGGGGGGAACTAATGAAAAACTGTTTTTT
clone size: once; V gene: TRBV13; J gene: TRBJ2-7; D gene: NA; CDR3 protein: CASSLLGMTPYEQYF; CDR3 DNA: TGTGCCAGCAGCTTGTTGGGGATGACCCCCTACGAGCAGTACTTC
clone size: NA; V gene: TRBV20-1; J gene: TRBJ2-5; D gene: NA; CDR3 protein: CSAYWVETQYF; CDR3 DNA: TGCAGTGCTTACTGGGTCGAGACCCAGTACTTC
clone size: NA; V gene: TRBV19; J gene: TRBJ1-6; D gene: NA; CDR3 protein: CASSIGGTVSYNSPLHF; CDR3 DNA: TGTGCCAGTAGTATAGGAGGAACTGTCTCCTATAATTCACCCCTCCACTTT